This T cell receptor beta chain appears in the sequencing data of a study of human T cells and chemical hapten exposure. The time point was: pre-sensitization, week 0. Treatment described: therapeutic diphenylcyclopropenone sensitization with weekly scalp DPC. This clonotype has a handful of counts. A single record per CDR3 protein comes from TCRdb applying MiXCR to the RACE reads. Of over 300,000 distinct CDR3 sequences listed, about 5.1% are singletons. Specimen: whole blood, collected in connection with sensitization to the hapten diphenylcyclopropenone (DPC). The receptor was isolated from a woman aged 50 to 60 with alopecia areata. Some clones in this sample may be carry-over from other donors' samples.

CDR3 nucleotides: TGTGCCACCAGTGATTTGGGCTCCCCCACTGAAGCTTTCTTT. Translation gives CATSDLGSPTEAFF. The rearrangement joins TRBV24-1 to TRBJ1-1; D uncertain. This CDR3 comprises 14 residues. The V and J ends lost 0 bases and 4 bases respectively, with 8 bases between them. The germline V gene has CDR1 KGHDR and CDR2 SFDVKD.